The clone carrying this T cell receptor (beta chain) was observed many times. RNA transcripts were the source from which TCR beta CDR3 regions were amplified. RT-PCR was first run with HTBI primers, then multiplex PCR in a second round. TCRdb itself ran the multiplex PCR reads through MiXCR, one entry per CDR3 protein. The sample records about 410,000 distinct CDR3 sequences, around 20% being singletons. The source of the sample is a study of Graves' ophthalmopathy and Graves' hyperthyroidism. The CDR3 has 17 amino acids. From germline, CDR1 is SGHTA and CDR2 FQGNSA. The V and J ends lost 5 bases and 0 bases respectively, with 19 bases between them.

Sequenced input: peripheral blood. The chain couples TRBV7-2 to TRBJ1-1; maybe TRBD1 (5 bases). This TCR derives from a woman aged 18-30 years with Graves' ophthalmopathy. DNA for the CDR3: TGTGCCAGCAGCCGGCCACTATTCAGGGAGATGAACACTGAAGCTTTCTTT. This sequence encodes CASSRPLFREMNTEAFF. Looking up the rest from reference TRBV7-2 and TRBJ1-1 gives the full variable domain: GAGVSQSPSNKVTEKGKDVELRCDPISGHTALYWYRQSLGQGLEFLIYFQGNSAPDKSGLPSDRFSAERTGGSVSTLTIQRTQQEDSAVYLCASSRPLFREMNTEAFFGQGTRLTVV.